This T cell receptor (beta chain) was identified in a study of blood T cells in healthy people across ages. Whole-study context: Researchers report that template switching captured about one barcoded beta molecule per two T cells. Whole-study findings and limits: Long-lived donors carried more naive CD4+ cells and greater diversity than aged donors.

With a J-beta primer mix and a sample-barcoded 5' primer, a second PCR ran 7 to 11 cycles. MiXCR, run by TCRdb on the 5' RACE reads, gives a single entry per CDR3 protein. Of 1 million or so distinct CDR3 sequences listed, 45% are singletons. This CDR3 comprises 13 residues. V was pared by 4 bases and J by 14 bases, with 11 bases of the junction left unmatched. Turning to this clonotype: Its antigen is undetermined.

This clonotype was sampled from a woman in her fifties or sixties in good health. J is TRBJ2-3 and V is TRBV12-3 or TRBV12-4; 8 positions match TRBD2. The sample taken for sequencing was blood. The CDR3 here is CASSWGAGEVLYF. The CDR3 coding sequence is TGTGCCAGCAGTTGGGGAGCGGGAGAGGTGTTGTATTTT.